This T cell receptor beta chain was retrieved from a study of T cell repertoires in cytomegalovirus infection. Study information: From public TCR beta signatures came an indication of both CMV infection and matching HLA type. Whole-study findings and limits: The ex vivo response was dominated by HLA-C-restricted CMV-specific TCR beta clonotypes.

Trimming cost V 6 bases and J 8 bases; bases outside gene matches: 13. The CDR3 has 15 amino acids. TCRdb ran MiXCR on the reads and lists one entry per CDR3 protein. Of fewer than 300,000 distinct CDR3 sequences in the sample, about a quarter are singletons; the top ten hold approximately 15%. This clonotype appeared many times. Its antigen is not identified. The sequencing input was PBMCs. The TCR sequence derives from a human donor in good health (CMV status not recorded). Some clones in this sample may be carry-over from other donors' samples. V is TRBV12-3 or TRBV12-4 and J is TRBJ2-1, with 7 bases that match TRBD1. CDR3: CASSRTGPRNDEQFF. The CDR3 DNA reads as TGTGCCAGCAGCCGGACAGGCCCACGGAACGATGAGCAGTTCTTC.